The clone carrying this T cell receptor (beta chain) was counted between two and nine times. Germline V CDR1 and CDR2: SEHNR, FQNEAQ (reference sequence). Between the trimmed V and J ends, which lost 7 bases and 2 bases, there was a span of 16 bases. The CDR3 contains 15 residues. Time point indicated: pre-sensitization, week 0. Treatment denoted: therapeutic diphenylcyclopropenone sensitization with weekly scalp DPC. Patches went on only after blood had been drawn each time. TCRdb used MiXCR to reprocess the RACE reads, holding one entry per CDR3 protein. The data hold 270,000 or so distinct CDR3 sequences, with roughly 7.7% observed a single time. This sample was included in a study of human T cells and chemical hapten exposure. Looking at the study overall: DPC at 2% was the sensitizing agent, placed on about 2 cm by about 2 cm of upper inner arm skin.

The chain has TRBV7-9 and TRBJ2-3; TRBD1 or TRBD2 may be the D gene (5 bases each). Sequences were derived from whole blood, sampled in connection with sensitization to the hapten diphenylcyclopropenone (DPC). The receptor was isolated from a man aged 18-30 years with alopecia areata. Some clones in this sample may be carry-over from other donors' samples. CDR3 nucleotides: TGTGCCAGCAATTCCTTCGAGGGGTCCACAGATACGCAGTATTTT. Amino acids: CASNSFEGSTDTQYF.